The 24 T cell receptor beta chains below were found in one sample sequenced in a study of blood T cells in healthy people across ages. For the second PCR, which ran for about 6 to 11 cycles, a sample-barcoded 5' primer and a J-beta primer mix were used. MiXCR, applied by TCRdb to the 5' RACE reads, yields one record per CDR3 protein. Of about 1.5 million distinct CDR3 sequences listed, approximately 42% are singletons. The source material was blood. These receptors all come from a woman in her late teens or twenties in good health.

The V and J genes are TRBV10-3 and TRBJ1-2; 12 positions agree with TRBD1. V gave up 6 bases and J gave up 4 bases; unmatched junction bases: 3. CDR3 length: 14 amino acids. Germline CDR1 reads ENHRY; CDR2 reads SYGVKD. DNA for the CDR3: TGTGCCATCAGCGGGACAGGGGGCGTCTATGGCTACACCTTC. Protein: CAISGTGGVYGYTF.

The chain combines TRBV13 with TRBJ2-1; D is uncertain. This CDR3 has 15 amino acids. Germline assignment: CDR1 PRHDT and CDR2 FYEKMQ (reference sequence). Trimming shortened V by 3 bases and J by 2 bases, and 11 bases separated the two germline ends. CDR3 residues: CASSLEKLTYNEQFF. The CDR3 DNA is TGTGCCAGCAGCTTGGAAAAGCTGACCTACAATGAGCAGTTCTTC.

The table lists this clonotype with a few counts. One end of the junction does not line up with germline, which may come from a read error. This CDR3 is CASSLWKSNNEQFF. The CDR3, as DNA: TGTGCTAGCAGCTTATGGAAGTCTAACAATGAGCAGTTCTTC. J is TRBJ2-1 and V is TRBV7-7; D is uncertain. This CDR3 region has 14 residues. Germline V gene data show CDR1 as SSHAT and CDR2 as FNYEAQ (reference sequence).

The rearrangement uses TRBV9 and TRBJ2-2, with TRBD2 matching over 14 bases. This CDR3 has 17 amino acids. Germline CDR1 and CDR2: SGDLS and YYNGEE. V gave up 6 bases and J gave up 0 bases; unmatched junction bases: 4. The CDR3 spells CASNWGLAGANTGELFF. As DNA, the CDR3 is TGTGCCAGCAACTGGGGACTAGCGGGAGCGAACACCGGGGAGCTGTTTTTT. The full variable domain, in which reference TRBV9 and TRBJ2-2 provide the parts outside the CDR3, is DSGVTQTPKHLITATGQRVTLRCSPRSGDLSVYWYQQSLDQGLQFLIQYYNGEERAKGNILERFSAQQFPDLHSELNLSSLELGDSALYFCASNWGLAGANTGELFFGEGSRLTVL.

The chain combines TRBV29-1 with TRBJ2-3, with 11 bases matching TRBD2. This CDR3 is 15 amino acids long. J was trimmed by 6 bases and V by 7 bases; bases with no gene match: 12. Germline-derived CDR1 and CDR2 are SQVTM and ANQGSEA. The CDR3, as DNA: TGCAGCGCCGGGCGCCTTAGCGGGAGGGATGATACGCAGTATTTT. Amino acids: CSAGRLSGRDDTQYF.

The chain carries TRBV7-3 and TRBJ1-2, with 7 bases aligning to TRBD1. Germline CDR1 reads SGHTA; CDR2 reads FQGTGA. CDR3 length: 14 residues. With V trimmed by 5 bases and J by 2 bases, 5 bases remained unmatched. The CDR3 sequence: CASSPTGWNYGYTF. The CDR3 DNA reads as TGTGCCAGCAGCCCGACAGGGTGGAACTATGGCTACACCTTC.

To note about this clonotype: Just one base apart from a much larger clone, this may be a read error. V usage is TRBV20-1 and J usage is TRBJ2-7; D may be TRBD1 (5 bases). V dropped 6 bases and J dropped 4 bases, with 16 bases sitting between them. The CDR3 loop spans 13 amino acids. CDR1 is DFQATT and CDR2 is SNEGSKA in the germline V gene (reference sequence). The CDR3, as DNA: TGCAGTGCCATGGGCAGGGTGGGGTACGAGCAGTACTTC. This encodes CSAMGRVGYEQYF.

The rearrangement joins TRBV3-1 to TRBJ2-5; 14 nucleotides align to TRBD2. The ends lost 0 bases at V and 2 bases at J; junction bases unmatched: 5. Per the germline V gene, CDR1 is LGHDT and CDR2 is YNNKEL (reference sequence). The CDR3 length is 18 residues. CDR3: CASSQETSGGGMQETQYF. The CDR3, as DNA: TGTGCCAGCAGCCAAGAGACTAGCGGGGGGGGAATGCAAGAGACCCAGTACTTC.

The chain joins TRBV28 to TRBJ2-5; 11 bases fit TRBD2. The germline CDR1 and CDR2 sequences are MDHEN and SYDVKM. The CDR3 is 15 residues long. The V gene end was trimmed by 4 bases and the J gene end by 5 bases; junction bases not matched to a gene: 6. CDR3 residues: CASSSLAGAVETQYF. The CDR3 DNA sequence: TGTGCCAGCAGTTCACTAGCGGGAGCGGTTGAGACCCAGTACTTC. Drawing the rest from reference TRBV28 and TRBJ2-5, the complete variable domain is DVKVTQSSRYLVKRTGEKVFLECVQDMDHENMFWYRQDPGLGLRLIYFSYDVKMKEKGDIPEGYSVSREKKERFSLILESASTNQTSMYLCASSSLAGAVETQYFGPGTRLLVL.

V is TRBV20-1 and J is TRBJ2-7, with D perhaps matching TRBD2 (6 bases). CDR1 is DFQATT, CDR2 SNEGSKA, per germline (reference sequence). The CDR3 covers 12 residues. V was cut by 4 bases and J by 7 bases, with 14 bases left in between. In DNA form, the CDR3 reads TGCAGTGCTAATTGGAGGGGTGAGGAGCAGTACTTC. This translates into CSANWRGEEQYF.

This clonotype was detected a few times. This chain's CDR3 is CSAEGGESSYEQYF. As DNA, the CDR3 is TGCAGTGCTGAAGGGGGCGAAAGCTCCTACGAGCAGTACTTC. This rearrangement joins TRBV20-1 to TRBJ2-7, with 7 bases lining up with TRBD1. V dropped 5 bases and J dropped 0; count of bases not matched to a gene: 7. CDR3 size: 14 residues. The germline gives CDR1 DFQATT, CDR2 SNEGSKA (reference sequence).

This clonotype was picked up a small number of times. The chain employs TRBV28 and TRBJ1-6; a possible D gene is TRBD1 (5 bases). Germline V CDR1 and CDR2: MDHEN, SYDVKM. The CDR3 totals 13 residues. V lost 6 bases and J 9 bases, leaving 12 bases between the germline ends. The CDR3 DNA follows: TGTGCCAGCAGAAGAGACAGCGTTTCACCCCTCCACTTT. Protein product: CASRRDSVSPLHF.

The V call is TRBV20-1, the J call TRBJ1-4, with D uncertain. Trimming removed 3 bases at V and 2 bases at J, with 13 bases between. Germline CDR1 and CDR2: DFQATT and SNEGSKA (reference sequence). CDR3 length: 15 residues. The CDR3 is CSASSPLGTNEKLFF. Written as DNA, the CDR3 is TGCAGTGCTAGTTCCCCGTTGGGCACTAATGAAAAACTGTTTTTT.

This chain uses TRBV12-5 with TRBJ2-1, with 7 bases lining up with TRBD1. V lost 6 bases and J lost 8; bases outside the gene matches: 10. This CDR3 contains 14 residues. Germline assignment: CDR1 LGHNT and CDR2 FRNRAP. CDR3 protein: CASGRQGLPDEQFF. CDR3 coding DNA: TGTGCTAGTGGGCGACAGGGCCTACCGGATGAGCAGTTCTTC. Variable domain in full (rest from reference TRBV12-5 and TRBJ2-1): DARVTQTPRHKVTEMGQEVTMRCQPILGHNTVFWYRQTMMQGLELLAYFRNRAPLDDSGMPKDRFSAEMPDATLATLKIQPSEPRDSAVYFCASGRQGLPDEQFFGPGTRLTVL.

Concerning this clonotype: No DNA is shown, since the ends of the CDR3 on it are uncertain; the CDR3 is the one TCRdb lists. The chain joins TRBV29-1 to TRBJ1-2; TRBD1, the D gene given by the table, was not confirmed from the DNA. The CDR3 region is 12 residues in length, termini included. CDR1 and CDR2 from the germline V gene are SQVTM and ANQGSEA. This CDR3 is CSVHTGVYGCTF.

This clonotype was found a few times. The CDR3 loop is CASSSRTGYTGELFF. The CDR3, as DNA: TGTGCCAGCAGCTCTCGGACAGGGTACACCGGGGAGCTGTTTTTT. This chain links TRBV7-2 with TRBJ2-2, with TRBD1 identical over 8 bases. The V gene end was trimmed by 4 bases and the J gene end by 3 bases; junction bases not matched to a gene: 4. The CDR3 runs to 15 residues. CDR1 and CDR2 (germline): SGHTA, FQGNSA.

The chain uses TRBV20-1 and TRBJ2-7; the D is unclear. The V and J ends lost 6 bases and 0 bases respectively, with 12 bases between them. CDR3 length: 13 amino acids. Germline loops: CDR1 DFQATT, CDR2 SNEGSKA (reference sequence). CDR3 sequence (DNA): TGCAGTGCACACGCAGAGACCTCCTACGAGCAGTACTTC. This sequence encodes CSAHAETSYEQYF.

The rearrangement uses TRBV30 and TRBJ2-1; the match to TRBD2 covers 9 bases. Trimming removed 1 base from V and 7 bases from J; junction bases left unmatched: 5. Germline V lookup: CDR1 GTSNPN, CDR2 SVGIG (reference sequence). The CDR3 is made up of 14 amino acids. CDR3 residues: CAWSGVAGVNEQFF. CDR3 sequence (DNA): TGTGCCTGGAGTGGGGTAGCGGGGGTGAATGAGCAGTTCTTC.

This rearrangement joins TRBV27 to TRBJ1-2; no clear D. Trimming removed 0 bases at V and 8 bases at J, with 16 bases between. Per germline, CDR1 MNHEY and CDR2 SMNVEV (reference sequence). This CDR3 contains 15 residues. The CDR3 spells CASSLSVWGNEGYTF. The CDR3 DNA is TGTGCCAGCAGTTTATCCGTATGGGGTAACGAGGGCTACACCTTC.

This clonotype was recorded a few times. The rearrangement joins TRBV9 to TRBJ1-5, with a possible D match to TRBD1 (5 bases). This CDR3 region has 13 residues. The ends were cut back, 5 bases at V and 3 bases at J, with 9 bases in the middle. Germline values: CDR1 SGDLS, CDR2 YYNGEE. The CDR3 loop reads CASSAGFNQPQHF. For the CDR3, the DNA is TGTGCCAGCAGTGCAGGGTTCAATCAGCCCCAGCATTTT. The full variable domain, with the rest looked up from reference TRBV9 and TRBJ1-5, is DSGVTQTPKHLITATGQRVTLRCSPRSGDLSVYWYQQSLDQGLQFLIQYYNGEERAKGNILERFSAQQFPDLHSELNLSSLELGDSALYFCASSAGFNQPQHFGDGTRLSIL.

This clonotype was detected only a few times. The CDR3 loop reads CASSAYPGQGEHNEQFF. CDR3 nucleotides: TGTGCCAGCAGCGCCTACCCAGGACAGGGGGAACACAATGAGCAGTTCTTC. The V gene is TRBV11-3, the J gene TRBJ2-1; 10 nucleotides line up with TRBD1. This CDR3 contains 17 residues. V trimming: 5 bases; J trimming: 5 bases; junction bases outside the gene matches: 12. Germline V gene data show CDR1 as SGHNT and CDR2 as YENEEA.

The CDR3 nucleotides are TGTGCCAGCAGCCCTGGACTAGCGGGAGAGCTTCCGTTCTTC. Amino acids: CASSPGLAGELPFF. The chain employs TRBV11-2 and TRBJ2-1; 13 bases agree with TRBD2. This CDR3 has 14 residues. CDR1 is SGHAT and CDR2 is FQNNGV in the germline V gene. V shed 5 bases and J 15 bases; nucleotides not matched to a gene: 10.

This clonotype was observed a handful of times. The chain combines TRBV6-5 with TRBJ1-4; the match to TRBD1 covers 7 bases. V lost 7 bases to trimming and J lost 8 bases; unmatched junction nucleotides: 10. The CDR3 sequence is 14 residues long. Germline V gene data show CDR1 as MNHEY and CDR2 as SVGAGI. The CDR3 sequence is CASTMTGTYEKLFF. CDR3 nucleotides: TGTGCCAGCACCATGACAGGGACCTACGAAAAACTGTTTTTT.

This chain connects TRBV20-1 to TRBJ2-7; tentative D call: TRBD2 (6 bases). Germline CDR1 and CDR2: DFQATT and SNEGSKA (reference sequence). The length of the CDR3 is 14 residues. With 2 bases removed from V and 0 bases from J, the gap between germline ends came to 11 bases. CDR3 nucleotide sequence: TGCAGTGCTAGATATACCGGGGGCTCCTACGAGCAGTACTTC. Its protein is CSARYTGGSYEQYF.